The following is a T cell receptor beta chain sequence with its context. Antigen specificity is unknown. Samples came from healthy bone marrow donors. Sampled while nominally healthy, donors likely had unrecorded immune exposures. The CDR3 has 11 amino acids. Germline values: CDR1 GTSNPN, CDR2 SVGIG (reference sequence). Between the trimmed V and J ends, which lost 3 bases and 7 bases, there was a span of 7 bases. The entry originates in a study of cytomegalovirus exposure and HLA in healthy donors. Overall study results and limits: CMV antigen specificity of a few CMV-associated chains was confirmed in vitro.

PCR was performed using 60 Vbeta and 13 Jbeta primers. Repertoires were generated with immunoSEQ multiplex PCR, while TCRdb's copy carries only in-frame clones and drops some. Of over 150,000 clones in the sample, 71% were seen once. This rearrangement joins TRBV30 to TRBJ2-4, with a weak D call TRBD2 (6 bases). Sequenced input: PBMCs. The sequence was collected from a woman aged 25 to 39 in good health and CMV-seronegative. The CDR3 DNA reads TGTGCCTGGAGGGGGAGGAACATTCAGTACTTC. As protein: CAWRGRNIQYF. The complete variable domain, with remaining parts taken from reference TRBV30 and TRBJ2-4, reads SQTIHQWPATLVQPVGSPLSLECTVEGTSNPNLYWYRQAAGRGLQLLFYSVGIGQISSEVPQNLSASRPQDRQFILSSKKLLLSDSGFYLCAWRGRNIQYFGAGTRLSVL.